The 5 T cell receptor beta chains reported below all come from one sample, sequenced in a study of blood T cell repertoires in COVID-19. Assay used: immunoSEQ multiplex PCR; TCRdb lists only in-frame clones, some missing. The sample lists tens of thousands of clones; 77% were seen once. The sequenced material came from peripheral blood. The receptors come from a human donor in a cohort sampled during active COVID-19.

This chain uses TRBV29-1 with TRBJ2-2, with D hard to call. Looked up from germline, CDR1 is SQVTM and CDR2 is ANQGSEA. Trimming stripped 3 bases from V and 7 bases from J, with 12 bases between. CDR3 length: 13 residues. The CDR3 DNA reads TGCAGCGTTGATGGCCGTAGGAGCGGGGAGCTGTTTTTT. Its translation: CSVDGRRSGELFF.

This sequence joins TRBV6-2 or TRBV6-3 and TRBJ2-7; TRBD2 might be the D (5 bases). The germline V and J ends were trimmed by 6 bases and 8 bases, with 14 bases remaining between them. Looked up from germline, CDR1 is MNHEY and CDR2 is SVGEGT. CDR3 size: 12 residues. The CDR3 sequence: CASSDGNTQQYF. Written as DNA, the CDR3 is TGTGCCAGCAGCGACGGGAATACGCAGCAGTACTTC.

A note on this clone: Other DNA sequences within the sample encode an identical CDR3. This chain uses TRBV27 with TRBJ2-4; no reliable D call. The CDR3 contains 13 residues. Germline V CDR1 and CDR2: MNHEY, SMNVEV (reference sequence). V was trimmed by 5 bases and J by 1 base, leaving 6 bases between them. The CDR3 loop is CASSELAKNIQYF. DNA for the CDR3: TGTGCCAGCAGTGAGCTCGCCAAAAACATTCAGTACTTC.

The chain carries TRBV7-9 and TRBJ2-1; TRBD2 is a possible D gene (6 bases). This CDR3 region has 14 residues. V dropped 5 bases and J dropped 7 bases, with 15 bases sitting between them. Germline-derived CDR1 and CDR2 are SEHNR and FQNEAQ (reference sequence). CDR3 bases: TGTGCCAGCAGCCCCGCCCCGACTAGTAATGAGCAGTTCTTC. Translation: CASSPAPTSNEQFF.

This clone was picked up one time. V is TRBV7-8 and J is TRBJ1-1; TRBD1 aligns across 7 bases. V shed 4 bases, J shed 10 bases, and the junction held 9 bases outside the gene matches. This CDR3 spans 13 amino acids. Per germline, CDR1 SGHVS and CDR2 FQNEAQ. CDR3 nucleotides: TGTGCCAGCAGCTCCGGGACAGCCGGGTTAGCTTTCTTT. This sequence encodes CASSSGTAGLAFF.